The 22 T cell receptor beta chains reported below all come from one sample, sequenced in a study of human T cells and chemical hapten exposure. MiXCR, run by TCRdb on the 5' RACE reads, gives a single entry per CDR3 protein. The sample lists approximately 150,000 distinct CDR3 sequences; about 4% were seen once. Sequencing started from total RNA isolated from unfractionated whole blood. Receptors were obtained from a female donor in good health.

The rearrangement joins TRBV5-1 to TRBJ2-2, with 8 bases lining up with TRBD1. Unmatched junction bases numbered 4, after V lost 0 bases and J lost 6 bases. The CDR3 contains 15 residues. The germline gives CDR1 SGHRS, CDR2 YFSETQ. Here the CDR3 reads CASSLVPGGPGELFF. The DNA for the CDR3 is TGCGCCAGCAGCTTGGTTCCAGGGGGCCCCGGGGAGCTGTTTTTT.

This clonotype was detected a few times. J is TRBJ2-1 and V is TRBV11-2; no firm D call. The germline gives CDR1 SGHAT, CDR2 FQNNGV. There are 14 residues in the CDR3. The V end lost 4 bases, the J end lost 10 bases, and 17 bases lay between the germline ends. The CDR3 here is CASSSRLLDVEQFF. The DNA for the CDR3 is TGTGCCAGCAGCTCCCGTTTACTTGACGTAGAGCAGTTCTTC.

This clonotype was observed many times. The CDR3 spells CASRDCPPNEKLFF. Written as DNA, the CDR3 is TGTGCCAGCAGAGACTGCCCCCCTAATGAAAAACTGTTTTTT. This rearrangement joins TRBV21-1 to TRBJ1-4; the D call TRBD1 from the table was never checked on the DNA. TRBV21-1 is deemed a pseudogene. The CDR3 spans 14 residues.

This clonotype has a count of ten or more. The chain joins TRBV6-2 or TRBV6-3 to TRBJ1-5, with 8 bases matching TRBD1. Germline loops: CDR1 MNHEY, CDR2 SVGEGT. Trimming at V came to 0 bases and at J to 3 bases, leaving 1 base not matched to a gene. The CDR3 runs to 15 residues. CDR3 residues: CASSYSTGVNQPQHF. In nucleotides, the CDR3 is TGTGCCAGCAGTTACTCGACAGGGGTCAATCAGCCCCAGCATTTT.

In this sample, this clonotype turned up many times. DNA for the CDR3: TGTGCCAGCAGCCAAGGTTTGCGGGGGGGCACAGATACGCAGTATTTT. Translating it yields CASSQGLRGGTDTQYF. This chain joins TRBV3-1 and TRBJ2-3; 8 positions agree with TRBD2. V gave up 1 base and J gave up 1 base; unmatched junction bases: 4. The V gene's germline CDR1 is LGHDT and CDR2 YNNKEL (reference sequence). This CDR3 region has 16 residues.

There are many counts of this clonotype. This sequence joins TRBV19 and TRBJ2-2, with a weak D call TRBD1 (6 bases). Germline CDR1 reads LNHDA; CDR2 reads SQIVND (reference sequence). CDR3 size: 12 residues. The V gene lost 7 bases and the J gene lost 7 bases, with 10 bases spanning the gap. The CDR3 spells CASKTGFGELFF. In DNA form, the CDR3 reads TGTGCCAGTAAAACAGGGTTCGGGGAGCTGTTTTTT.

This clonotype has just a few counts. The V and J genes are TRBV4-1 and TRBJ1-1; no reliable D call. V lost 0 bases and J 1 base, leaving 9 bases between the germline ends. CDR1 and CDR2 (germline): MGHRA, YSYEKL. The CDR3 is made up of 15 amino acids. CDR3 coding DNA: TGCGCCAGCAGCCAAGATAGGGCCTCGAACACTGAAGCTTTCTTT. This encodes CASSQDRASNTEAFF.

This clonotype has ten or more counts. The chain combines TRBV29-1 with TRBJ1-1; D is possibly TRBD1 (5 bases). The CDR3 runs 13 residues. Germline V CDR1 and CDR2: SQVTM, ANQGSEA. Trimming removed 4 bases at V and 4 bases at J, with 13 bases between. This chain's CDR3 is CSVVPRAGTEAFF. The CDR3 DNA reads TGCAGCGTTGTGCCCAGGGCTGGCACTGAAGCTTTCTTT.

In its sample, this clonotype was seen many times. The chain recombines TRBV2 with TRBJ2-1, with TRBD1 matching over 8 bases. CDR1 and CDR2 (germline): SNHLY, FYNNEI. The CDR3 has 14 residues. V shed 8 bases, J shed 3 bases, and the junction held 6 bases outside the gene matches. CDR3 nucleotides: TGTGCCAGCGGCAGACAGGGGTACTACAATGAGCAGTTCTTC. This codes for CASGRQGYYNEQFF.

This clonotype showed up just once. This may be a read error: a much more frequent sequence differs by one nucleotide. The CDR3 loop is CASSHGGETRYF. CDR3 DNA sequence: TGTGCCAGCAGCCACGGGGGGGAGACCCGGTACTTC. The chain employs TRBV12-3 or TRBV12-4 and TRBJ2-5; TRBD2 aligns across 8 bases. CDR3 length: 12 amino acids.

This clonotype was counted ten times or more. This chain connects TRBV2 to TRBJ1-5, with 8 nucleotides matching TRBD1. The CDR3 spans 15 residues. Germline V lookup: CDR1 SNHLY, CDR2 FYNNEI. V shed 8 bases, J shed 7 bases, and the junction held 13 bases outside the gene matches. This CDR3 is CASVRVDRGGQPQHF. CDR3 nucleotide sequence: TGTGCCAGCGTTAGGGTTGACAGGGGAGGCCAGCCCCAGCATTTT.

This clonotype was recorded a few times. The CDR3 spells CASSYETHTDTQYF. The CDR3 DNA follows: TGTGCCAGCAGTTACGAAACCCACACAGATACGCAGTATTTT. The rearrangement links TRBV6-6 to TRBJ2-3; D call uncertain. V was trimmed by 2 bases and J by 2 bases, leaving 8 bases between them. CDR1 is MNHNY, CDR2 SVGAGI, per germline (reference sequence). This CDR3 has 14 amino acids.

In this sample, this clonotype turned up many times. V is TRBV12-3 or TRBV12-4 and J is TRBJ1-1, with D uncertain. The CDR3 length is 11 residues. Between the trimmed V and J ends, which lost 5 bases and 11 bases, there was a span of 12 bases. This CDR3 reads CASSVAFEAFF. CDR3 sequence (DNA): TGTGCCAGCAGTGTCGCGTTTGAGGCTTTCTTT.

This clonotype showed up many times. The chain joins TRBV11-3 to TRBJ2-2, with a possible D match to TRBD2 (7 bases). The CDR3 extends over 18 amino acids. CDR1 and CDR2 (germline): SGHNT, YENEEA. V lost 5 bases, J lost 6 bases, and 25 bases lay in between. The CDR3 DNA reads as TGTGCCAGCAGCCCCCATAGCTCGTGGACAGCGGGACCCGGGGAGCTGTTTTTT. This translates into CASSPHSSWTAGPGELFF.

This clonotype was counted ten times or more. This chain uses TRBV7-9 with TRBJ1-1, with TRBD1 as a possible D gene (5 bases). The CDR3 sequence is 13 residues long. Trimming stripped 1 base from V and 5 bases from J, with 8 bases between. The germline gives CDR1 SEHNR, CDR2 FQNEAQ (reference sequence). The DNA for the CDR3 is TGTGCCAGCAGCTTAGAATCAGGGACTGAAGCTTTCTTT. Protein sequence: CASSLESGTEAFF.

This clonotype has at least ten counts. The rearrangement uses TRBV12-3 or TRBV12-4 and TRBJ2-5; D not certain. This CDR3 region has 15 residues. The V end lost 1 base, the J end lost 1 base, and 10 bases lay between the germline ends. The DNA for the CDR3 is TGTGCCAGCAGTTTAGGTCTTGGCAGCCAAGAGACCCAGTACTTC. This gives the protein CASSLGLGSQETQYF.

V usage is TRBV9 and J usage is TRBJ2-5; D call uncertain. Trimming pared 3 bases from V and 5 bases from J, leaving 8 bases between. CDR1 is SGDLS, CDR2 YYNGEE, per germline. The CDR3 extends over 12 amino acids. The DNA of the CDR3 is TGTGCCAGCAGCGGAGCCGGTGAGACCCAGTACTTC. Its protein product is CASSGAGETQYF. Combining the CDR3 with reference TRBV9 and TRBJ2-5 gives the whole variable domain DSGVTQTPKHLITATGQRVTLRCSPRSGDLSVYWYQQSLDQGLQFLIQYYNGEERAKGNILERFSAQQFPDLHSELNLSSLELGDSALYFCASSGAGETQYFGPGTRLLVL.

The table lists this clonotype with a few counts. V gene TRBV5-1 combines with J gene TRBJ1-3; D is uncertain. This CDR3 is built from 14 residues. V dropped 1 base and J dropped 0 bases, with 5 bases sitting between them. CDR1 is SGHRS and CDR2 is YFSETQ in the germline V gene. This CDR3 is CASSLFYSGNTIYF. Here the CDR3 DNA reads TGCGCCAGCAGCTTGTTCTACTCTGGAAACACCATATATTTT.

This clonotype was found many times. The CDR3 protein is CSAREVSGANVLTF. The CDR3 nucleotides are TGCAGTGCTAGAGAGGTGTCTGGGGCCAACGTCCTGACTTTC. The chain is built from TRBV20-1 and TRBJ2-6; D gene ambiguous. Trimming removed 0 bases at V and 1 base at J, with 4 bases between. In germline, CDR1 is DFQATT, CDR2 SNEGSKA (reference sequence). The CDR3 contains 14 residues.

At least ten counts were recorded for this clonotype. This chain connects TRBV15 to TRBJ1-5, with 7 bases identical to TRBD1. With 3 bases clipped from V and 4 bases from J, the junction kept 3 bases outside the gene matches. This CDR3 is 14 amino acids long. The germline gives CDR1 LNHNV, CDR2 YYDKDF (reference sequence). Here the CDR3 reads CATSSGTVNQPQHF. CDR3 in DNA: TGTGCCACCAGCAGCGGGACAGTAAATCAGCCCCAGCATTTT.

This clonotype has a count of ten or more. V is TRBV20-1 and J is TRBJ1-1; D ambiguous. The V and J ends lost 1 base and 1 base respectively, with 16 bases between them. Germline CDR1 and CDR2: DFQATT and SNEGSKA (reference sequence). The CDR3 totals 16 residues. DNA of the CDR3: TGCAGTGCTAGAGGTCTGGGCATCGACCGGAACACTGAAGCTTTCTTT. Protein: CSARGLGIDRNTEAFF.

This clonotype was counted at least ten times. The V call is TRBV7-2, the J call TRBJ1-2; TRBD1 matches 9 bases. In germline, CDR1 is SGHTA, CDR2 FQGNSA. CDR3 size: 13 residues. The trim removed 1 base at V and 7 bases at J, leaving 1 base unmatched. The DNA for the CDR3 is TGTGCCAGCAGCTTAGGGACAGGGGTTGGCTACACCTTC. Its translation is CASSLGTGVGYTF.